This T cell receptor (beta chain) was found in a study of identical twins. Study-wide results and limits: Less excess twin sharing appeared in beta out-of-frame sequences.

Each CDR3 protein is one row after TCRdb ran MiXCR on the 5' RACE reads. The profile shows more than 1.5 million distinct CDR3 sequences, roughly 35% of them singletons. Of note for this clonotype: Its cognate antigen is unknown.

Germline CDR1 reads SEHNR; CDR2 reads FQNEAQ (reference sequence). The CDR3 loop spans 17 amino acids. Trimming left V 5 bases short and J 0 bases short, with 16 bases between. The sequence came from a newborn girl in good health. What was sequenced was cord blood. This chain connects TRBV7-9 to TRBJ1-4; D possibly corresponds to TRBD1 (6 bases). The CDR3, as DNA: TGTGCCAGCAGCCGGGACATTGTCTTTGCAACTAATGAAAAACTGTTTTTT. This sequence encodes CASSRDIVFATNEKLFF. Supplemented by reference TRBV7-9 and TRBJ1-4, the full variable domain reads DTGVSQNPRHKITKRGQNVTFRCDPISEHNRLYWYRQTLGQGPEFLTYFQNEAQLEKSRLLSDRFSAERPKGSFSTLEIQRTEQGDSAMYLCASSRDIVFATNEKLFFGSGTQLSVL.